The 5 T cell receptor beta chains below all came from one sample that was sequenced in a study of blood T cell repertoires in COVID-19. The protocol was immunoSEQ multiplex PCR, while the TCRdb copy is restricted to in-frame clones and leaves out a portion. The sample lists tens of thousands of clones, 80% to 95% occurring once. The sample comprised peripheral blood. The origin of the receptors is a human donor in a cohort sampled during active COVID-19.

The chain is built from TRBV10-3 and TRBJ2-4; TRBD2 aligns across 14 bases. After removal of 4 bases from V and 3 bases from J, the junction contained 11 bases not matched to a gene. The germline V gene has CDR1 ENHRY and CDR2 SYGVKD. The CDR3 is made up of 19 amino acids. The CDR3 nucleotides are TGTGCCATCAGTGGGGGGGGACTAGCGGGAGTCGAAGGCAAAAACATTCAGTACTTC. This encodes CAISGGGLAGVEGKNIQYF.

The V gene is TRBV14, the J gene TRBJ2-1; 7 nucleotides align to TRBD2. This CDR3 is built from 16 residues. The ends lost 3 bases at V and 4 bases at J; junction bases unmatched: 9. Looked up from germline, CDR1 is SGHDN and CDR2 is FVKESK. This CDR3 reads CASSQTGGQPYNEQFF. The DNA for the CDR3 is TGTGCCAGCAGCCAGACGGGAGGCCAGCCATACAATGAGCAGTTCTTC.

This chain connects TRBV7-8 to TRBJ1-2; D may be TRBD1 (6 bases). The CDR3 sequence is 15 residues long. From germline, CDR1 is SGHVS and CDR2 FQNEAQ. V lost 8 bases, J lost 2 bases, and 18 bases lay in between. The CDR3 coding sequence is TGTGCCAGCCGCCCCTTTCTCGACAGGAACTATGGCTACACCTTC. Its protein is CASRPFLDRNYGYTF.

The CDR3 nucleotides read TGTGCCAGCAGCTTGGTTCGCGGGATCTCCTACGAGCAGTACTTC. Its translation: CASSLVRGISYEQYF. The chain recombines TRBV5-4 with TRBJ2-7; D perhaps matches TRBD2 (6 bases). The CDR3 is made up of 15 amino acids. Trimming removed 0 bases from V and 0 bases from J, with 10 bases in between. CDR1 is SGHNT and CDR2 is YYREEE in the germline V gene (reference sequence).

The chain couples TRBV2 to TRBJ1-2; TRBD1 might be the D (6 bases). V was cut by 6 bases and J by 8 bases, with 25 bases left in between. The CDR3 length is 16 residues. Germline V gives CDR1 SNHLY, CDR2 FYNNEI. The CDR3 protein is CASSGLTAGGRGGYTF. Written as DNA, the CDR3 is TGTGCCAGCAGCGGGCTGACGGCTGGGGGCCGGGGAGGCTACACCTTC.